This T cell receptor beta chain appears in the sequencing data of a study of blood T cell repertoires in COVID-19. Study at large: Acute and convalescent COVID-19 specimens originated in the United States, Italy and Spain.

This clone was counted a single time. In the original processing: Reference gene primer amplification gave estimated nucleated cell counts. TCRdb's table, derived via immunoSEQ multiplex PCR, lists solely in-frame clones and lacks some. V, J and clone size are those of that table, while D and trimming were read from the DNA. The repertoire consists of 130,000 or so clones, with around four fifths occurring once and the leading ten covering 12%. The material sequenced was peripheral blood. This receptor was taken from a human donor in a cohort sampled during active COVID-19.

CDR3 sequence reads: CASSSGTGSYNEQFF. The CDR3 nucleotides are TGTGCCAGCAGCAGCGGGACAGGGTCCTACAATGAGCAGTTCTTC. The chain has TRBV7-2 and TRBJ2-1, with 9 nucleotides matching TRBD1. V lost 5 bases to trimming and J lost 1 base; unmatched junction nucleotides: 3. The CDR3 is 15 amino acids. In germline, CDR1 is SGHTA, CDR2 FQGNSA.